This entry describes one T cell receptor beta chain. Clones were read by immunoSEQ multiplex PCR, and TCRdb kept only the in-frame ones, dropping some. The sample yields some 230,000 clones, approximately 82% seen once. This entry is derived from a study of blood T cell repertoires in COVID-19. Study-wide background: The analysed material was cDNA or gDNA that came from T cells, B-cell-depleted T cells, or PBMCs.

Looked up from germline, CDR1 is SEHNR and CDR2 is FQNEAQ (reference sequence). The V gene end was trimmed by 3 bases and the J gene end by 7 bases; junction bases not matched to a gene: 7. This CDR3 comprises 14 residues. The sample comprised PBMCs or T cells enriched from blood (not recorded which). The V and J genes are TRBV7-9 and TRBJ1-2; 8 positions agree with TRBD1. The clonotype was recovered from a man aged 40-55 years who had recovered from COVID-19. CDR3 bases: TGTGCCAGCAGCTTCTACGGACAGGGAGGTGGCTACACCTTC. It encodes CASSFYGQGGGYTF.